The text below deals with one T cell receptor beta chain. The sample originates from a study of blood T cell repertoires in COVID-19. Using immunoSEQ multiplex PCR, the repertoire was profiled, and TCRdb retains in-frame clones only, with some absent. This sample has some 200,000 clones, with roughly 82% found just once. The TCR was taken from a woman in her thirties or forties with acute or convalescent COVID-19. The sequenced material came from peripheral blood.

CDR3 sequence (DNA): TGTGCCAGCAGCTTAGAGGCAGGGGCCAGATATAGCAATCAGCCCCAGCATTTT. Residues: CASSLEAGARYSNQPQHF. This chain uses TRBV7-9 with TRBJ1-5; tentatively, D is TRBD1 (6 bases). Trimming shortened V by 1 base and J by 0 bases, and 16 bases separated the two germline ends. The CDR3 is 18 amino acids. CDR1 and CDR2 from the germline V gene are SEHNR and FQNEAQ (reference sequence).